Below, one TCR beta chain is given with its context. This record comes from a study of read filtering for tumor transcriptome and immune sequencing. This library used roughly 0.4 ug RNA and molecular barcoded adaptors spanning alpha/delta and beta/gamma chains. TCRdb itself ran the reads through MiXCR, one entry per CDR3 protein. In the table there are tens of thousands of distinct CDR3 sequences, around 21% of which are singletons. Unmatched junction bases numbered 16, after V lost 8 bases and J lost 6 bases. CDR1 is SGHVS and CDR2 is FQNEAQ in the germline V gene. The CDR3 spans 16 residues. The chain joins TRBV7-8 to TRBJ1-5, with 7 bases fitting TRBD1. This TCR was sampled from a donor over 35 with multiple myeloma. The sequenced material came from a population of CD138-negative cells sorted from bone marrow. For the CDR3, the DNA is TGTGCCAGCGGCCCCCTCCCTGGACAGGTAAGTCAGCCCCAGCATTTT. Its translation is CASGPLPGQVSQPQHF.